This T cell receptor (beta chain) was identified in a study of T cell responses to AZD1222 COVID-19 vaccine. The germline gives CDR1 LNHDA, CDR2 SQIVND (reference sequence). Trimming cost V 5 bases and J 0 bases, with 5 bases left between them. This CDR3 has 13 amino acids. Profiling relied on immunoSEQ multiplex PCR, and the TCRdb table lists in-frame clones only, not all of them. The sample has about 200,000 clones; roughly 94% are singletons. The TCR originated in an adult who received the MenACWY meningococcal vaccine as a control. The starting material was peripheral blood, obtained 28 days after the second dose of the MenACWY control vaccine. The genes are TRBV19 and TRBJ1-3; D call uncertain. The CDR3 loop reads CASSGYSGNTIYF. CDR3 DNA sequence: TGTGCCAGTAGTGGTTACTCTGGAAACACCATATATTTT.